This TCR beta chain was found in a study of neurological immune-mediated disorders. This CDR3 spans 16 amino acids. Germline V lookup: CDR1 MGHRA, CDR2 YSYEKL. Trimming removed 3 bases at V and 7 bases at J, with 18 bases between. This clonotype was seen ten or more times. 2 million unsorted PBMCs were stored in RNAlater at -80 °C before RNA extraction. One entry per CDR3 protein results from TCRdb running MiXCR on the 5' RACE reads. The table records roughly 66,000 distinct CDR3 sequences, approximately 5% of them present only once. V usage is TRBV4-1 and J usage is TRBJ1-4; D may be TRBD1 (5 bases). The sequencing input was PBMCs. The clonotype was recovered from a woman between 65 and 79 years old with multiple sclerosis. The CDR3 DNA reads TGCGCCAGCAGCCAGCGACAGCGGGCAGAGCTTGAAAAACTGTTTTTT. Amino acids: CASSQRQRAELEKLFF.